One TCR beta chain is described in this entry. Its target is unknown. From germline, CDR1 is SEHNR and CDR2 FQNEAQ (reference sequence). The CDR3 is 13 residues long. Trimming took 10 bases from V and 0 from J, leaving 13 bases between them. This specimen belongs to a study of T cell therapy after organ transplantation. Study findings and constraints: In nonresponders, large pretherapy expansions changed minimally after therapy.

Produced via immunoSEQ multiplex PCR; TCRdb's table is partial and in-frame only. The repertoire holds 45,000 to 50,000 clones, with 94% as singletons. The chain carries TRBV7-9 and TRBJ2-7, with TRBD2 as a possible D gene (5 bases). This TCR came from a human patient who had received a solid organ transplant and had CMV disease. Sequenced here: CD8+ T cells from blood, sampled before autologous CMV-specific T cell therapy. The CDR3: CATAGGSSYEQYF. CDR3 in DNA: TGTGCCACCGCGGGTGGGAGCTCCTACGAGCAGTACTTC.